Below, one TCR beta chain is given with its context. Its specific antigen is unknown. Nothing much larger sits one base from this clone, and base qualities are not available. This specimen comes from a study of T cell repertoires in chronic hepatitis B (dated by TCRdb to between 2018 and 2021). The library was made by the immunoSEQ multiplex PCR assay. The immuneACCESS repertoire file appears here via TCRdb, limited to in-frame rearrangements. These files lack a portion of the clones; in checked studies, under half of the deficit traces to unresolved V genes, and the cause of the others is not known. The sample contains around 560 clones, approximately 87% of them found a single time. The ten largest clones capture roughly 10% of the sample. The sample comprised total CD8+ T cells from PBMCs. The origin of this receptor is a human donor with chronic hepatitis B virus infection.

The CDR3 in this case is CASSLGQGITEAFF. The DNA is as follows: TGCGCCAGCAGCTTAGGGCAGGGGATCACTGAAGCTTTCTTT. Here the chain combines TRBV5-1 and TRBJ1-1, with a tentative D gene TRBD1 over 6 matching bases. V and J lose 2 bases and 4 bases, and a span of 12 bases separates them. CDR1 and CDR2 are drawn from the germline V gene: SGHRS, YFSETQ. The CDR3 holds 14 amino acids from the cysteine to the phenylalanine. CDR3 DNA only is kept here, 42 bases in frame from base 1.